One sample yielded the 11 T cell receptor beta chains listed below, sequenced in a study of identical twins. TCRdb redid the calling of the 5' RACE reads with MiXCR, one entry per CDR3 protein. This repertoire shows about 260,000 distinct CDR3 sequences, 5.5% to 7% found once; its top ten account for 3.6%. These data also formed part of another study, on yellow fever vaccine responses in identical twins.

The sample taken for sequencing was memory (CD45RO+) T cells sorted from blood. These receptors all come from a woman aged 18-29 years in good health.

This clonotype was recorded many times. The CDR3 is CATSRAGRGSNQPQHF. CDR3 bases: TGTGCCACCAGCAGAGCTGGGAGGGGAAGCAATCAGCCCCAGCATTTT. This sequence joins TRBV15 and TRBJ1-5, with TRBD1 as a possible D gene (5 bases). Germline values: CDR1 LNHNV, CDR2 YYDKDF (reference sequence). The CDR3 is 16 residues long. Trimming left V 1 base short and J 1 base short, with 11 bases between.

Only a few counts were recorded for this clonotype. This chain connects TRBV18 to TRBJ2-7; perhaps TRBD1 as D (5 bases). Germline CDR1 reads KGHSH; CDR2 reads LQKENI. The CDR3 loop spans 13 amino acids. V lost 6 bases to trimming and J lost 5 bases, with 14 bases between them. The CDR3 spells CASSQNARDEQYV. CDR3 sequence (DNA): TGTGCCAGCTCTCAAAACGCCAGGGACGAGCAGTACGTC.

A remark on this clonotype: Relative to the germline gene, one junction end is altered; a read error may explain this. The chain recombines TRBV7-2 with TRBJ2-3, with 8 bases that match TRBD2. This CDR3 region has 14 residues. The V gene's germline CDR1 is SGHTA and CDR2 FQGNSA. CDR3 loop: CASSLSGRVDTRYF. The CDR3 DNA reads TGTGCCAGCAGCTTGTCCGGGAGGGTAGATACGCGGTATTTT.

This clonotype was counted ten times or more. The rearrangement links TRBV20-1 to TRBJ1-3, with 9 positions matching TRBD1. CDR3 size: 14 residues. Germline CDR1 reads DFQATT; CDR2 reads SNEGSKA (reference sequence). V lost 6 bases, J lost 4 bases, and 7 bases stayed unmatched. CDR3 DNA: TGCAGTGCGCAGACAGGGGGGCACGGAAACACCATATATTTT. It codes for CSAQTGGHGNTIYF.

At least ten counts were recorded for this clonotype. The genes are TRBV4-1 and TRBJ2-3; 9 nucleotides align to TRBD1. Germline V lookup: CDR1 MGHRA, CDR2 YSYEKL. The CDR3 spans 19 residues. The V gene end was trimmed by 1 base and the J gene end by 4 bases; junction bases not matched to a gene: 15. CDR3 sequence (DNA): TGCGCCAGCAGCCAAGCTTTCCTCCCGGGACAGGGTCTCGCAGATACGCAGTATTTT. This sequence encodes CASSQAFLPGQGLADTQYF.

This clonotype was seen many times. This chain links TRBV20-1 with TRBJ2-1, with 8 bases that match TRBD2. Germline V gives CDR1 DFQATT, CDR2 SNEGSKA (reference sequence). V lost 6 bases, J lost 8 bases, and 9 bases stayed unmatched. This CDR3 has 13 residues. CDR3 residues: CSAAGTSGDEQFF. In nucleotides, the CDR3 is TGCAGTGCCGCCGGGACTAGTGGCGATGAGCAGTTCTTC.

At least ten counts were recorded for this clonotype. The rearrangement links TRBV6-1 to TRBJ2-5, with D possibly TRBD1 on 5 matching bases. With 6 bases removed from V and 4 bases from J, the gap between germline ends came to 15 bases. The CDR3 length is 14 residues. CDR1 and CDR2 (germline): MNHNS, SASEGT. CDR3 DNA sequence: TGTGCCAGCAGCATAACAGGCCGGCGAGAGACCCAGTACTTC. Protein sequence: CASSITGRRETQYF.

This clonotype was detected a few times. The gene calls are TRBV6-1 and TRBJ2-3; 9 positions match TRBD2. The ends lost 2 bases at V and 2 bases at J; junction bases unmatched: 2. There are 15 residues in the CDR3. Per germline, CDR1 MNHNS and CDR2 SASEGT. The CDR3 spells CASSELAGFTDTQYF. The CDR3 nucleotides are TGTGCCAGCAGTGAACTAGCGGGGTTCACAGATACGCAGTATTTT.

This clonotype was seen ten or more times. The chain couples TRBV10-1 to TRBJ1-1; 9 positions match TRBD1. The CDR3 totals 12 residues. V shed 7 bases, J shed 11 bases, and the junction held 8 bases outside the gene matches. Germline CDR1 and CDR2: WNHNN and SYGVQD (reference sequence). The CDR3 sequence: CASTQGTGKAFF. In DNA, the CDR3 is TGCGCCAGCACCCAAGGGACAGGGAAGGCTTTCTTT.

This clonotype was found a few times. The chain links TRBV6-5 to TRBJ2-1; D ambiguous. Deletions cut 2 bases from V and 9 bases from J, with 11 bases between. Germline V gene data show CDR1 as MNHEY and CDR2 as SVGAGI. This CDR3 spans 13 amino acids. The CDR3: CASSYVSSTEQFF. In nucleotides, the CDR3 is TGTGCCAGCAGTTACGTCTCGTCGACTGAGCAGTTCTTC.

The sample holds many counts of this clonotype. The chain couples TRBV9 to TRBJ2-3; D not certain. This CDR3 is 13 amino acids long. Germline V gene sequence: CDR1 SGDLS, CDR2 YYNGEE. V shed 2 bases and J shed 2 bases, with 6 bases lying between them. In nucleotides, the CDR3 is TGTGCCAGCAGCGTTTTCGTCACAGATACGCAGTATTTT. This encodes CASSVFVTDTQYF.